The present TCR beta chain was sequenced within a study of graft-versus-host responses after intestinal transplantation. Study-level background: Every transplant recipient was induced with anti-thymocyte globulin, then maintained on tacrolimus and steroids for roughly 3 years.

Per the germline V gene, CDR1 is MGHRA and CDR2 is YSYEKL. The CDR3 covers 15 residues. V lost 3 bases, J lost 3 bases, and 12 bases lay in between. Assay used: immunoSEQ multiplex PCR; TCRdb lists only in-frame clones, some missing. The sample gives about 97,000 clones, more than 80% of which show up once; about 16% is in the top ten. The sample consisted of PBMCs, taken 450 to 460 days after intestinal transplant. This chain links TRBV4-1 with TRBJ1-5, with D possibly being TRBD1 (6 bases). The sequence was obtained from a human patient who received an intestinal transplant, so some T cells may come from the graft donor. Here the CDR3 DNA reads TGCGCCAGCAGCCAGGCAGGGGTTCCCAATCAGCCCCAGCATTTT. It is translated as CASSQAGVPNQPQHF.